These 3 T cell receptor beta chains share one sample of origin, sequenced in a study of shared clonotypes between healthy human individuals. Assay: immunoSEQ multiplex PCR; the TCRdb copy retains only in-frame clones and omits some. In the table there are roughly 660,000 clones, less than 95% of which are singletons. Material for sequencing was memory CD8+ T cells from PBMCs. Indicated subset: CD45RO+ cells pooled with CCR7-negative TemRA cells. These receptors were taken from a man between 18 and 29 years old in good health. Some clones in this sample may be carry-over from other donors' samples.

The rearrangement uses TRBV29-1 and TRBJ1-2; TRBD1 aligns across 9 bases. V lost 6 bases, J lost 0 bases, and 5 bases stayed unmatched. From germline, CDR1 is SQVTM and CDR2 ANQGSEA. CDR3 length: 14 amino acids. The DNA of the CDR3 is TGCAGCGTCGATGGACAGGGGCCTAACTATGGCTACACCTTC. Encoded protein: CSVDGQGPNYGYTF.

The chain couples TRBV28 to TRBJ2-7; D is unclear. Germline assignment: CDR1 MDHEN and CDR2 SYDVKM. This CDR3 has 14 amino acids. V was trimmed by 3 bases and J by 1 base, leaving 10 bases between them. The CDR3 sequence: CASSLIGVSYEQYF. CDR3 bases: TGTGCCAGCAGTTTGATAGGTGTATCCTACGAGCAGTACTTC.

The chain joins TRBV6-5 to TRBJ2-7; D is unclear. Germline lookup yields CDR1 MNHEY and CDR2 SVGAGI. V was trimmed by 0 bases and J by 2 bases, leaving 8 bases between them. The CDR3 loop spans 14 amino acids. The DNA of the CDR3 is TGTGCCAGCAGTTACTCGTCCGTAACCTACGAGCAGTACTTC. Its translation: CASSYSSVTYEQYF.